Listed here are 11 T cell receptor beta chains from one sample, sequenced in a study of cytomegalovirus exposure and HLA in healthy donors. Primers: 60 Vbeta forward and 13 Jbeta reverse. The data were produced by immunoSEQ multiplex PCR, yet TCRdb's version contains in-frame clones alone and is incomplete. The sample shows approximately 220,000 clones, 75% of them seen only once. The sample comprised PBMCs. The receptors here all came from a woman under 40 in good health and CMV-seronegative.

The sample holds one count of this clone. The gene calls are TRBV30 and TRBJ1-3; 7 bases map to TRBD1. The junction had 11 bases not matched to a gene; V was cut back by 2 bases and J by 4 bases. Germline V lookup: CDR1 GTSNPN, CDR2 SVGIG (reference sequence). This CDR3 has 16 residues. In nucleotides, the CDR3 is TGTGCCTGGAGTTCACGGACAGGCTTCGCCGGAAACACCATATATTTT. This gives the protein CAWSSRTGFAGNTIYF.

The CDR3 region has the DNA TGTGCCAGCAGTGGTGAGGGAGAGCAGTACTTC. Translating it yields CASSGEGEQYF. The gene calls are TRBV2 and TRBJ2-7; D is perhaps TRBD2 (5 bases). The V end lost 4 bases, the J end lost 7 bases, and 8 bases lay between the germline ends. There are 11 residues in the CDR3. Germline assignment: CDR1 SNHLY and CDR2 FYNNEI.

The chain carries TRBV2 and TRBJ1-1; 9 bases are a match to TRBD1. The CDR3 is 14 residues long. J lost 4 bases, V lost 6 bases, and 6 bases had no gene match. Germline CDR1 and CDR2: SNHLY and FYNNEI. The CDR3 DNA reads TGTGCCAGCAGGAACAGGGGGCAAGGCACTGAAGCTTTCTTT. Protein: CASRNRGQGTEAFF.

A few counts support this clone. The chain joins TRBV10-3 to TRBJ1-2; D uncertain. In germline, CDR1 is ENHRY, CDR2 SYGVKD. Trimming cost V 7 bases and J 4 bases, with 16 bases left between them. The CDR3 has 14 amino acids. CDR3 bases: TGTGCCATCACCAGCGGAGGGTCAAGCTATGGCTACACCTTC. Encoded protein: CAITSGGSSYGYTF.

This chain links TRBV4-1 with TRBJ2-1; TRBD1 matches 9 bases. Germline CDR1 and CDR2: MGHRA and YSYEKL. CDR3 length: 18 residues. V lost 3 bases, J lost 5 bases, and 14 bases stayed unmatched. The CDR3 is CASSHLYRGRSIHNEQFF. The CDR3 region has the DNA TGCGCCAGCAGCCATCTTTACAGGGGGCGGTCTATTCACAATGAGCAGTTCTTC.

The chain has TRBV9 and TRBJ2-1, with TRBD2 as a possible D gene (6 bases). This CDR3 contains 14 residues. V was cut by 5 bases and J by 0 bases, with 9 bases left in between. Germline V gene data show CDR1 as SGDLS and CDR2 as YYNGEE. The CDR3 coding sequence is TGTGCCAGCAGGCGGGACGACTCCTACAATGAGCAGTTCTTC. Its translation is CASRRDDSYNEQFF.

V gene TRBV9 combines with J gene TRBJ2-1, with D possibly TRBD2 on 6 matching bases. Trimming took off 0 bases at V and 7 bases at J, with 17 bases between the two ends. The CDR3 is 16 amino acids. The germline V gene encodes CDR1 SGDLS and CDR2 YYNGEE. CDR3 nucleotides: TGTGCCAGCAGCGTAGGAGGCGGGACCGTCGGGAATGAGCAGTTCTTC. It yields the protein CASSVGGGTVGNEQFF.

The chain carries TRBV6-5 and TRBJ2-7; a weak D match, TRBD2 (7 bases). The germline V gene has CDR1 MNHEY and CDR2 SVGAGI. Trimming cost V 6 bases and J 3 bases, with 18 bases left between them. The CDR3 loop spans 15 amino acids. This chain's CDR3 is CASSLTGEGGYEQYF. CDR3 in DNA: TGTGCCAGCAGCCTCACCGGGGAGGGGGGCTACGAGCAGTACTTC.

This chain uses TRBV6-4 with TRBJ2-3; 8 nucleotides agree with TRBD2. This CDR3 comprises 15 residues. Trimming removed 6 bases from V and 4 bases from J; junction bases left unmatched: 9. Germline CDR1 MRHNA, CDR2 SNTAGT. CDR3 sequence reads: CASSNDGGAADTQYF. The CDR3 coding sequence is TGTGCCAGCAGCAACGACGGGGGGGCGGCAGATACGCAGTATTTT.

The chain is built from TRBV27 and TRBJ2-1, with 11 bases identical to TRBD2. The junction had 3 bases not matched to a gene; V was cut back by 6 bases and J by 2 bases. CDR1 MNHEY and CDR2 SMNVEV come from the germline V gene (reference sequence). This CDR3 spans 15 amino acids. In DNA form, the CDR3 reads TGTGCCAGCAGGACTAGCGGGACCCCCTACAATGAGCAGTTCTTC. As protein: CASRTSGTPYNEQFF.

V gene TRBV4-2 combines with J gene TRBJ2-7; the D is unclear. The CDR3 spans 13 residues. V was clipped by 1 base and J by 2 bases, with 6 bases between them. The germline CDR1 and CDR2 sequences are LGHNA and YNFKEQ. In DNA form, the CDR3 reads TGTGCCAGCAGCCAAGGGCTAGCCTACGAGCAGTACTTC. Its protein is CASSQGLAYEQYF.